The entry that follows covers one T cell receptor (beta chain) sequence. After extraction with the RNeasy kit, 0.5 to 1 ug of the RNA was reverse transcribed using random hexamers. From the immunoSEQ multiplex PCR reads, TCRdb called clonotypes with MiXCR, one entry per CDR3 protein. Of about 240,000 distinct CDR3 sequences in the sample, about 96% were seen once. Trimming took 3 bases from V and 11 from J, leaving 19 bases between them. The CDR3 contains 14 residues. The germline V gene encodes CDR1 LGHDT and CDR2 YNNKEL (reference sequence). These data originate in a study of CD8 T cells in Susac syndrome.

The chain joins TRBV3-1 to TRBJ1-1; D is perhaps TRBD1 (6 bases). Sequencing was performed on CD4+ T cells from PBMCs. The clonotype originates from a human donor with Susac syndrome. The CDR3 loop reads CASSHRQNLGAAFF. CDR3 bases: TGTGCCAGCAGCCACCGTCAGAATCTGGGGGCCGCTTTCTTT.